This T cell receptor (beta chain) was captured in a study of response to subunit inactivated influenza vaccine. The CDR3 runs to 13 residues. Trimming cost V 0 bases and J 4 bases, with 5 bases left between them. The germline gives CDR1 LGHDT, CDR2 YNNKEL (reference sequence). This clonotype has more than one count but fewer than ten. Its cognate antigen is unknown. TCRdb processed the RT-PCR reads anew with MiXCR; each CDR3 protein has one entry. Of hundreds of thousands of distinct CDR3 sequences listed, around 25% are singletons. General study findings and limits: Few new T cells, the authors suggested, are recruited by each seasonal influenza vaccination.

The receptor comes from a man aged 50-59 years who received an inactivated influenza vaccine. The sample consisted of CD4+ T cells sorted from PBMCs, taken more than 4 days after vaccination. The rearrangement links TRBV3-1 to TRBJ2-3; D unclear. CDR3 region: CASSQDVPDTQYF. CDR3 bases: TGTGCCAGCAGCCAAGACGTCCCAGATACGCAGTATTTT.